These 13 T cell receptor beta chains were sequenced from one sample in a study of CD8+CD57+ T cells in acquired aplastic anemia. Previously, flow cytometry had revealed CD8+CD57+ cell expansion in the patients chosen for sequencing. Using genomic DNA as the template, TCR beta VDJ and CDR3 profiling was carried out. MiXCR was run by TCRdb on the reads, yielding one entry per CDR3 protein. The sample includes around 430,000 distinct CDR3 sequences, around 30% of them seen just once. The material sequenced was sorted CD4+, CD8+, or CD8+CD57+ T cells (not recorded which) from PBMCs. These receptors came from a human donor with aplastic anemia.

CDR3 bases: TGTGCCAGCATCAGGGGGCCGGGGGCAGTCCAAGAGACCCAGTACTTC. It codes for CASIRGPGAVQETQYF. The rearrangement uses TRBV15 and TRBJ2-5; 8 nucleotides match TRBD1. CDR3 length: 16 residues. V shed 10 bases and J 1 base; nucleotides not matched to a gene: 14. Germline CDR1 is LNHNV and CDR2 is YYDKDF (reference sequence).

At least ten counts were recorded for this clonotype. This sequence joins TRBV12-3 or TRBV12-4 and TRBJ1-5, with D maybe TRBD1 (5 bases). The CDR3 is 13 amino acids. V dropped 8 bases and J dropped 3 bases, with 11 bases sitting between them. CDR3 residues: CASSGLVNQPQHF. Here the CDR3 DNA reads TGTGCCAGCTCAGGGTTAGTCAATCAGCCCCAGCATTTT.

In regard to this clonotype: A much larger clone sits a single nucleotide away, making a read error possible. V gene TRBV5-1 combines with J gene TRBJ1-2, with a tentative D call TRBD1 (5 bases). The CDR3 has 14 residues. V gave up 4 bases and J gave up 8 bases, with 18 bases separating them. The germline CDR1 and CDR2 sequences are SGHRS and YFSETQ. The DNA of the CDR3 is TGCGCCAGCAGCACCTTGGGCAAGGGGCTGGGCTACACCTTC. This gives the protein CASSTLGKGLGYTF.

The chain combines TRBV19 with TRBJ1-2; 11 bases line up with TRBD1. Germline V gene data show CDR1 as LNHDA and CDR2 as SQIVND (reference sequence). This CDR3 contains 16 residues. J lost 7 bases, V lost 3 bases, and 10 bases had no gene match. The CDR3, as DNA: TGTGCCAGTAGTATCGCAGGACAGGGGGCTGGCGGTGGCTACACCTTC. Its translation: CASSIAGQGAGGGYTF.

The chain has TRBV11-2 and TRBJ2-7; D is ambiguous. V dropped 0 bases and J dropped 0 bases, with 6 bases sitting between them. Germline lookup yields CDR1 SGHAT and CDR2 FQNNGV. CDR3 length: 14 residues. CDR3 sequence reads: CASSLESYSYEQYF. The DNA of the CDR3 is TGTGCCAGCAGCTTAGAGAGCTACTCCTACGAGCAGTACTTC.

On this clonotype itself: The missing conserved phenylalanine or tryptophan at the end of this CDR3 makes a read error likely. The chain joins TRBV24-1 to TRBJ2-5, with TRBD1 identical over 9 bases. Unmatched junction bases numbered 8, after V lost 4 bases and J lost 0 bases. In germline, CDR1 is KGHDR, CDR2 SFDVKD. The CDR3 spans 17 residues. CDR3 in amino acids: CATSDNNRGQYQETQYI. The DNA for the CDR3 is TGTGCCACCAGTGACAATAACAGGGGGCAGTACCAAGAGACCCAGTACATC.

In nucleotides, the CDR3 is TGTGCCACCAGTGGCTCTCCGACAGAGGACTATGGCTACACCTTC. Protein: CATSGSPTEDYGYTF. The chain is built from TRBV24-1 and TRBJ1-2, with a tentative D call TRBD1 (5 bases). Deletions cut 5 bases from V and 3 bases from J, with 15 bases between. CDR3 size: 15 residues. CDR1 is KGHDR and CDR2 is SFDVKD in the germline V gene.

The CDR3 sequence is CASSQAPGTEAFF. The CDR3 bases are TGTGCCAGCAGCCAAGCCCCAGGCACTGAAGCTTTCTTT. The J gene is TRBJ1-1, the V gene TRBV7-9; no definite D call. The V gene's germline CDR1 is SEHNR and CDR2 FQNEAQ (reference sequence). Trimming took 5 bases from V and 4 from J, leaving 11 bases between them. The CDR3 has 13 amino acids.

CDR3 nucleotides: TGTGCCAGCAGTTCCCTACCGGGACAGGGGTCCGAGCAGTACTTC. Protein product: CASSSLPGQGSEQYF. The chain employs TRBV12-3 or TRBV12-4 and TRBJ2-7, with 10 bases matching TRBD1. The CDR3 totals 15 residues. Trimming took 4 bases from V and 6 from J; bases not matched to a gene: 9.

This clonotype was seen repeatedly, ten times or more. This rearrangement joins TRBV29-1 to TRBJ2-2; D perhaps matches TRBD2 (6 bases). The CDR3 has 15 residues. The germline CDR1 and CDR2 sequences are SQVTM and ANQGSEA. Trimming took off 4 bases at V and 7 bases at J, with 19 bases between the two ends. This chain's CDR3 is CSVGHGSIQGGELFF. The CDR3, as DNA: TGCAGCGTTGGGCACGGGAGTATCCAGGGCGGGGAGCTGTTTTTT.

This clonotype was recorded many times. This rearrangement joins TRBV29-1 to TRBJ1-2; 9 bases map to TRBD1. CDR3 length: 14 amino acids. Germline V lookup: CDR1 SQVTM, CDR2 ANQGSEA. V gave up 3 bases and J gave up 4 bases; unmatched junction bases: 6. This chain's CDR3 is CSVDGTGNSYGYTF. The CDR3 DNA reads as TGCAGCGTTGATGGGACAGGGAACAGCTATGGCTACACCTTC.

This clonotype was found a few times. The chain carries TRBV30 and TRBJ2-1; no definite D call. The ends were cut back, 3 bases at V and 10 bases at J, with 7 bases in the middle. Germline V gene data show CDR1 as GTSNPN and CDR2 as SVGIG (reference sequence). This CDR3 comprises 10 residues. The CDR3 spells CAWRRREQFF. The CDR3 bases are TGTGCCTGGAGAAGGAGAGAGCAGTTCTTC.

This clonotype has at least ten counts. Relative to the germline gene, one junction end is altered; a read error may explain this. The chain recombines TRBV20-1 with TRBJ2-7; 8 bases agree with TRBD2. This CDR3 has 13 residues. Germline CDR1 reads DFQATT; CDR2 reads SNEGSKA (reference sequence). CDR3 bases: TGCAGTGCCAGAGCGGGGGCCGACTGGGGGCAGTACTTC. This gives the protein CSARAGADWGQYF.